Each of the 27 T cell receptor beta chains below was sequenced from the same sample in a study of CD8+ T cells in alopecia areata. Isolated RNA was reverse transcribed into cDNA used as the sequencing template. The data were produced by immunoSEQ multiplex PCR, yet TCRdb's version contains in-frame clones alone and is incomplete. The data contain about 110,000 clones, roughly 50% of them seen just once; the ten biggest clones take up 9% to 15%. The treatment here: oral pan-JAK inhibitor, 5-10 mg twice daily. Sequencing used CD8+ T cells sorted from blood, obtained at week 24, from a patient treated with tofacitinib. The receptors were sampled from a human donor with alopecia areata.

The J gene is TRBJ1-4, the V gene TRBV13; 8 bases agree with TRBD1. CDR1 and CDR2 from the germline V gene are PRHDT and FYEKMQ (reference sequence). The V segment lost 5 bases and the J segment 8 bases; nucleotides outside the gene matches: 7. This CDR3 contains 14 residues. The CDR3 sequence is CASSPQGDPEKLFF. CDR3 DNA: TGTGCCAGCAGCCCACAGGGGGACCCAGAAAAACTGTTTTTT.

This sequence joins TRBV4-1 and TRBJ1-5, with D tentatively TRBD1 (5 bases). Germline assignment: CDR1 MGHRA and CDR2 YSYEKL. Trimming took 3 bases from V and 2 from J, leaving 11 bases between them. There are 15 residues in the CDR3. The CDR3 loop reads CASSQRMGGNQPQHF. The CDR3 DNA sequence: TGCGCCAGCAGCCAGAGGATGGGGGGCAATCAGCCCCAGCATTTT.

V usage is TRBV30 and J usage is TRBJ2-7; possible D gene TRBD2, 6 bases. In germline, CDR1 is GTSNPN, CDR2 SVGIG (reference sequence). Between the trimmed V and J ends, which lost 0 bases and 3 bases, there was a span of 12 bases. CDR3 length: 14 amino acids. CDR3 amino acids: CAWSVRGGSYEQYF. Here the CDR3 DNA reads TGTGCCTGGAGTGTACGTGGAGGGAGCTACGAGCAGTACTTC.

This chain joins TRBV2 and TRBJ2-5, with TRBD2 matching 7 bases. The V segment lost 7 bases and the J segment 5 bases; nucleotides outside the gene matches: 1. The CDR3 covers 11 residues. Germline loops: CDR1 SNHLY, CDR2 FYNNEI. CDR3 sequence reads: CASNGGETQYF. CDR3 DNA sequence: TGTGCCAGCAACGGGGGGGAGACCCAGTACTTC.

This clone was observed once. This sequence joins TRBV6-6 and TRBJ1-6, with D uncertain. Deletions cut 7 bases from V and 6 bases from J, with 19 bases between. The CDR3 covers 16 residues. Germline CDR1 is MNHNY and CDR2 is SVGAGI (reference sequence). The CDR3 here is CASIDEPGTLNSPLHF. The CDR3 DNA sequence: TGTGCCAGCATAGATGAACCCGGAACCCTTAATTCACCCCTCCACTTT.

This chain connects TRBV5-4 to TRBJ2-7, with D perhaps TRBD1 or TRBD2 (6 bases each). Germline CDR1 and CDR2: SGHNT and YYREEE (reference sequence). V was clipped by 2 bases and J by 6 bases, with 9 bases between them. The CDR3 contains 12 residues. The CDR3 is CASSLEGGEQYF. The CDR3 region has the DNA TGTGCCAGCAGCTTAGAGGGGGGCGAGCAGTACTTC.

This chain uses TRBV7-9 with TRBJ2-5; 7 bases are a match to TRBD2. This CDR3 is 15 amino acids long. V gave up 6 bases and J gave up 1 base; unmatched junction bases: 8. Germline V lookup: CDR1 SEHNR, CDR2 FQNEAQ (reference sequence). For the CDR3, the DNA is TGTGCCAGCAGTATTCCCGGGACTATCCAAGAGACCCAGTACTTC. Residues: CASSIPGTIQETQYF.

Concerning this clone: Other DNA sequences within the sample encode an identical CDR3. The chain is built from TRBV27 and TRBJ2-2; the D is unclear. This CDR3 has 12 amino acids. The germline gives CDR1 MNHEY, CDR2 SMNVEV (reference sequence). The ends were cut back, 2 bases at V and 5 bases at J, with 3 bases in the middle. CDR3 bases: TGTGCCAGCAGTTTAGGGACCGGGGAGCTGTTTTTT. It yields the protein CASSLGTGELFF.

This CDR3 reads CASSLVASGGTDTQYF. CDR3 bases: TGTGCCAGCAGCTTAGTCGCCAGCGGGGGGACAGATACGCAGTATTTT. J is TRBJ2-3 and V is TRBV7-6; 9 nucleotides line up with TRBD2. Trimming cost V 1 base and J 3 bases; bases outside gene matches: 5. Germline V gene data show CDR1 as SGHVS and CDR2 as FNYEAQ. The CDR3 totals 16 residues.

The V call is TRBV9, the J call TRBJ2-6; D gene ambiguous. V gave up 2 bases and J gave up 3 bases, with 6 bases separating them. The CDR3 sequence is 14 residues long. Germline assignment: CDR1 SGDLS and CDR2 YYNGEE. Written as DNA, the CDR3 is TGTGCCAGCAGCGTGACGGGTGGGGCCAACGTCCTGACTTTC. Translated: CASSVTGGANVLTF.

This chain uses TRBV6-5 with TRBJ2-1, with 8 bases fitting TRBD2. V gave up 1 base and J gave up 5 bases; unmatched junction bases: 4. The CDR3 is 15 residues long. CDR1 and CDR2 from the germline V gene are MNHEY and SVGAGI. The CDR3 nucleotides are TGTGCCAGCAGTTACTTCTTTAGCGGGGACAATGAGCAGTTCTTC. Its protein is CASSYFFSGDNEQFF.

This clone is labeled medium-sized. V is TRBV19 and J is TRBJ2-2; D is possibly TRBD1 or TRBD2 (5 bases each). V lost 5 bases and J 2 bases, leaving 9 bases between the germline ends. There are 14 residues in the CDR3. Per the germline V gene, CDR1 is LNHDA and CDR2 is SQIVND (reference sequence). CDR3 region: CASSARDNTGELFF. The CDR3 DNA follows: TGTGCCAGTAGTGCACGGGACAACACCGGGGAGCTGTTTTTT.

The chain employs TRBV27 and TRBJ1-6; no clear D gene. Per germline, CDR1 MNHEY and CDR2 SMNVEV (reference sequence). The CDR3 consists of 15 residues. Trimming took 2 bases from V and 7 from J, leaving 12 bases between them. The DNA of the CDR3 is TGTGCCAGCAGTTTAAGTGTAGCATCGAATTCACCCCTCCACTTT. This sequence encodes CASSLSVASNSPLHF.

This chain uses TRBV27 with TRBJ2-7; D unclear. CDR1 and CDR2 from the germline V gene are MNHEY and SMNVEV (reference sequence). The germline V and J ends were trimmed by 0 bases and 0 bases, with 6 bases remaining between them. The CDR3 consists of 14 residues. Here the CDR3 reads CASSLSADSYEQYF. The CDR3 bases are TGTGCCAGCAGTTTATCGGCAGACTCCTACGAGCAGTACTTC.

This sequence joins TRBV29-1 and TRBJ2-1; D is uncertain. Germline CDR1 is SQVTM and CDR2 is ANQGSEA. There are 10 residues in the CDR3. V gave up 7 bases and J gave up 6 bases, with 7 bases separating them. The CDR3 spells CSGVTNEQFF. In DNA, the CDR3 is TGCAGCGGCGTGACCAATGAGCAGTTCTTC.

The chain recombines TRBV14 with TRBJ2-2; no firm D call. Per germline, CDR1 SGHDN and CDR2 FVKESK. CDR3 size: 13 residues. Trimming took 0 bases from V and 7 from J, leaving 6 bases between them. The DNA for the CDR3 is TGTGCCAGCAGCCAAGAACGTGGCGGGGAGCTGTTTTTT. This translates into CASSQERGGELFF.

The V call is TRBV27, the J call TRBJ2-7; D call uncertain. Germline V gives CDR1 MNHEY, CDR2 SMNVEV (reference sequence). V dropped 5 bases and J dropped 4 bases, with 12 bases sitting between them. The length of the CDR3 is 13 residues. The CDR3 loop is CASSLILGYEQYF. CDR3 nucleotides: TGTGCCAGCAGTCTTATTTTGGGATACGAGCAGTACTTC.

The chain employs TRBV4-1 and TRBJ2-7, with D possibly TRBD1 on 6 matching bases. V was shortened by 2 bases and J by 8 bases, with 7 bases between the two germline ends. CDR3 length: 11 residues. Germline lookup yields CDR1 MGHRA and CDR2 YSYEKL. The CDR3 region is CASSQRGKQYF. The CDR3 region has the DNA TGCGCCAGCAGCCAAAGGGGGAAGCAGTACTTC.

This clone was seen ten or more times. The chain has TRBV7-9 and TRBJ2-1; D gene ambiguous. The germline CDR1 and CDR2 sequences are SEHNR and FQNEAQ (reference sequence). Trimming took 1 base from V and 1 from J, leaving 8 bases between them. The CDR3 sequence is 15 residues long. In DNA form, the CDR3 reads TGTGCCAGCAGCTTAGGTCAGGCTTCCTACAATGAGCAGTTCTTC. This sequence encodes CASSLGQASYNEQFF.

This chain uses TRBV7-9 with TRBJ2-3; 8 bases line up with TRBD2. The ends lost 0 bases at V and 6 bases at J; junction bases unmatched: 5. The CDR3 contains 15 residues. Germline V CDR1 and CDR2: SEHNR, FQNEAQ (reference sequence). The CDR3: CASSLAPGLGDTQYF. The DNA of the CDR3 is TGTGCCAGCAGCTTAGCCCCGGGACTAGGGGATACGCAGTATTTT.

The genes are TRBV25-1 and TRBJ2-3, with D possibly matching TRBD2 (5 bases). The V end was cut by 5 bases, the J end by 5 bases, with 11 bases between. CDR3 size: 13 residues. Germline V lookup: CDR1 MGHDK, CDR2 SYGVNS. The CDR3 loop reads CASSSGLRDTQYF. In DNA, the CDR3 is TGTGCCAGCAGTTCCGGACTCAGAGATACGCAGTATTTT.

The chain uses TRBV27 and TRBJ2-7, with 9 nucleotides matching TRBD1. Per germline, CDR1 MNHEY and CDR2 SMNVEV (reference sequence). V lost 8 bases, J lost 5 bases, and 10 bases stayed unmatched. The CDR3 extends over 14 amino acids. This CDR3 is CASALDRGIDEQYF. In nucleotides, the CDR3 is TGTGCCAGCGCATTGGACAGGGGCATTGACGAGCAGTACTTC.

This clone is termed medium-sized. At one of its ends the junction is not consistent with the germline gene, which may arise from a read error. The J gene is TRBJ2-7, the V gene TRBV2; D may be TRBD1 (6 bases). The CDR3 totals 14 residues. In germline, CDR1 is SNHLY, CDR2 FYNNEI. CDR3 sequence (DNA): TGTGCCAGCAGTACCACCGGGACAAGCCTCTCAATATCCTTC. Its protein is CASSTTGTSLSISF.

The chain is built from TRBV29-1 and TRBJ2-7, with TRBD1 identical over 11 bases. V trimming: 4 bases; J trimming: 1 base; junction bases outside the gene matches: 3. The CDR3 is 14 amino acids. Germline V gene data show CDR1 as SQVTM and CDR2 as ANQGSEA. The CDR3 region is CSVAGTGGSYEQYF. The CDR3 DNA reads as TGCAGCGTTGCAGGGACAGGGGGTTCCTACGAGCAGTACTTC.

This clone was seen only a few times. V is TRBV6-5 and J is TRBJ2-3; no clear D. CDR1 and CDR2 (germline): MNHEY, SVGAGI. Trimming took off 4 bases at V and 5 bases at J, with 10 bases between the two ends. The CDR3 has 13 residues. DNA of the CDR3: TGTGCCAGCAGTTCCACAGTCGTAGATACGCAGTATTTT. It encodes CASSSTVVDTQYF.

V gene TRBV6-6 combines with J gene TRBJ2-7; D call uncertain. From germline, CDR1 is MNHNY and CDR2 SVGAGI (reference sequence). There are 11 residues in the CDR3. V shed 2 bases and J shed 4 bases, with 3 bases lying between them. The chain's CDR3 is CASSYDYEQYF. The CDR3 DNA is TGTGCCAGCAGTTACGATTACGAGCAGTACTTC.

The rearrangement joins TRBV27 to TRBJ1-1, with a possible D match to TRBD1 (5 bases). V was pared by 8 bases and J by 5 bases, with 15 bases between. CDR1 and CDR2 (germline): MNHEY, SMNVEV (reference sequence). This CDR3 region has 13 residues. The CDR3 sequence is CASAQGGWTEAFF. CDR3 DNA: TGTGCCAGCGCCCAGGGAGGGTGGACTGAAGCTTTCTTT.